This TCR beta chain is from a study of blood T cell repertoires in COVID-19. Study-level background: The study drew acute and convalescent COVID-19 samples from the United States, Italy and Spain.

Assignments of participants to cohorts depended upon their own reported clinical history. What the recovered Cohort 3 donors had was two negative PCRs, clearance, or symptom resolution. In the study's own analysis: Reference gene primer amplification in the assay estimated nucleated cell counts. The method was immunoSEQ multiplex PCR; TCRdb's version includes in-frame clones alone and lacks a portion of them. Clone size and the V and J calls come from that table; the DNA yielded D and trimming. The table lists about 150,000 clones, 80% to 90% of them singletons, with roughly 4.3% in the top ten. The CDR3 extends over 14 amino acids. After removal of 4 bases from V and 4 bases from J, the junction contained 8 bases not matched to a gene. Germline CDR1 and CDR2: GTSNPN and SVGIG (reference sequence).

This clonotype was sampled from a man aged 50 to 59 who had recovered from COVID-19. The J gene is TRBJ1-2, the V gene TRBV30; 8 positions agree with TRBD1. The source material was PBMCs or T cells enriched from blood (not recorded which). The CDR3 protein is CAWIVRQGAYGYTF. CDR3 DNA sequence: TGTGCCTGGATCGTACGGCAGGGGGCCTATGGCTACACCTTC.